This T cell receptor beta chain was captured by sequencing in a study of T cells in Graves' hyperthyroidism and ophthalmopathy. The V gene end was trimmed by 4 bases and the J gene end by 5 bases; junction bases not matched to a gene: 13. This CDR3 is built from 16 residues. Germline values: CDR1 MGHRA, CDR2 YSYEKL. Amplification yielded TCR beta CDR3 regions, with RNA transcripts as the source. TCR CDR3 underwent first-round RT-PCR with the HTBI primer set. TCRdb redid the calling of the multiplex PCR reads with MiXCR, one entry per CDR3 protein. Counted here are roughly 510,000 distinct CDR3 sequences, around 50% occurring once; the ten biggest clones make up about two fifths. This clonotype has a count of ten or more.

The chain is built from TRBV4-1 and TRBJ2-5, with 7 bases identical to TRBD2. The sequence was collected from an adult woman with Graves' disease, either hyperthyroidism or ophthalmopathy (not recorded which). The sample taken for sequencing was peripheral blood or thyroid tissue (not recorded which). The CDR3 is CASSRGLSGVGETQYF. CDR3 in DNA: TGCGCCAGCAGCCGTGGACTGAGCGGGGTTGGGGAGACCCAGTACTTC.